The sequence of this TCR beta chain was determined in a study of tumor-infiltrating lymphocytes in localized non-small cell lung cancer. Across the whole study: Resected tumor was paired with non-adjacent uninvolved lung from the same patient.

Points on this clone: What it binds is not known.

Findings of the study overall: IM1 and IM2 tumors showed no difference in T-cell fraction. Only some patients had TCR sequencing, depending on available tissue.

The protocol was immunoSEQ multiplex PCR, while the TCRdb copy is restricted to in-frame clones and leaves out a portion. The table lists roughly 13,000 clones, 55% to 70% of them singletons, with about 20% in the top ten. Germline V CDR1 and CDR2: MGHDK, SYGVNS. V lost 5 bases, J lost 7 bases, and 8 bases stayed unmatched. The CDR3 sequence is 14 residues long. V usage is TRBV25-1 and J usage is TRBJ2-7, with TRBD2 matching 10 bases. Sequencing used uninvolved lung tissue not adjacent to the tumor. This TCR came from a human donor with non-small cell lung cancer. CDR3 in DNA: TGTGCCAGCAGTATAGCGGGGGGAAAAAGGGAGCAGTACTTC. Translating it yields CASSIAGGKREQYF.